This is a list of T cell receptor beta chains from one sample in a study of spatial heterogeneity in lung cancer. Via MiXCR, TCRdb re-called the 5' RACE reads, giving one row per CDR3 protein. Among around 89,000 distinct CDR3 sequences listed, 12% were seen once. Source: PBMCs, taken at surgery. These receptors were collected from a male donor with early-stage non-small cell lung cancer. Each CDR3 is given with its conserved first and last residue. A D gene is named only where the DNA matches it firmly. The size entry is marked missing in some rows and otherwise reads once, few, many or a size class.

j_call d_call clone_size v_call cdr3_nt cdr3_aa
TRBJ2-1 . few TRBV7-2 TGTGCCAGCAGCTTATTGAGGTCCTACAATGAGCAGTTCTTC CASSLLRSYNEQFF
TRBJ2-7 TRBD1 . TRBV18 TGTGCCAGCTCAGAGGGACAGTCGGTGGGCTCCTACGAGCAGTACTTC CASSEGQSVGSYEQYF
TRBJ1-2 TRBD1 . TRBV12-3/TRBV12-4 TGTGCCAGCAGACGATACTTGGACAGGGGGCCTACTAACTATGGCTACACCTTC CASRRYLDRGPTNYGYTF
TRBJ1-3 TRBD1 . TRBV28 TGTGCCAGCAGTTTTGTGGACAGGGGGCCAGGAAACACCATATATTTT CASSFVDRGPGNTIYF
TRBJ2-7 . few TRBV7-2 TGTGCCAGCACGGAGTCCCCGGGGGTGGGTTACGAGCAGTACTTC CASTESPGVGYEQYF
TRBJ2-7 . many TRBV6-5 TGTGCCAGCAGTTACCGGCGTCGGGACGAGCAGTACTTC CASSYRRRDEQYF
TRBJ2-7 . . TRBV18 TGTGCCAGCTCACCGGGCAGGTCCTACGAGCAGTACTTC CASSPGRSYEQYF
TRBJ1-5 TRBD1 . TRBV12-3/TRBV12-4 TGTGCCAGCAGCGAAGACAGGGTTCAGCCCCAGCATTTT CASSEDRVQPQHF
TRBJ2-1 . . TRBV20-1 TGCAGTGCTCACCCCCTTCCCACCCTCTTGACCGATGAGCAGTTCTTC CSAHPLPTLLTDEQFF
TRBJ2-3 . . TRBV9 TGTGCCAGCAGCGTAGGCAACACAGATACGCAGTATTTT CASSVGNTDTQYF
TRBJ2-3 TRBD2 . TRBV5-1 TGCGCCAGCAGCTGGACCGGGACTAGCGGAGATACGCAGTATTTT CASSWTGTSGDTQYF
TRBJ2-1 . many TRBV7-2 TGTGCCAGCAGCTTTGGGGGAAGCTCCTACAATGAGCAGTTCTTC CASSFGGSSYNEQFF
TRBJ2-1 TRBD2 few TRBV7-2 TGTGCCAGCAGCCCACCCCCATCAGCGGGGGGGCGATATTATGAGCAGTTCTTC CASSPPPSAGGRYYEQFF
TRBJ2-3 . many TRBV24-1 TGTGCCACCAGTGATTACGGCAGCACCCCCGGTTCTGGAGATACGCAGTATTTT CATSDYGSTPGSGDTQYF
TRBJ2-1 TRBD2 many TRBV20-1 TGCAGTGCTAGCGGGGGGGCCTATGAGCAGTTCTTC CSASGGAYEQFF
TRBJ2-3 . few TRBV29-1 TGCAGCGTTGAACTTTCCCGCACCGGTAGCACAGATACGCAGTATTTT CSVELSRTGSTDTQYF
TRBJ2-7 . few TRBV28 TGTGCCAGCAGTTTATCTGGTTTTACCTACGAGCAGTACTTC CASSLSGFTYEQYF
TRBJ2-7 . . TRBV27 TGTGCCAGCAGTTTACGGCAGGGGGGATACGAGCAGTACTTC CASSLRQGGYEQYF
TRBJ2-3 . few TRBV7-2 TGTGCCAGCAGCTTAGGAGCGCCTAAGGTGGATACGCAGTATTTT CASSLGAPKVDTQYF
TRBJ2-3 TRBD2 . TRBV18 TGTGCCAGCTCACCACCGCTAGCGGGAAGCACAGATACGCAGTATTTT CASSPPLAGSTDTQYF
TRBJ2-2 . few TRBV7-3 TGTGCCAGCAGCTTACGTGTTTCCGGGGAGCTGTTTTTT CASSLRVSGELFF
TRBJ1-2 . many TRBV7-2 TGTGCCAGCAGCTTGAGAGGCTATGGCTACACCTTC CASSLRGYGYTF
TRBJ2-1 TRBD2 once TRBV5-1 TGCGCCGGCAGCTTGAGACTAGCGGGCTCCTACAATGAGCAGTTCTTC CAGSLRLAGSYNEQFF
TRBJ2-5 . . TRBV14 TGTGCCAGCAGCCAAGAAGGCAGACTACCCCAAGAGACCCAGTACTTC CASSQEGRLPQETQYF
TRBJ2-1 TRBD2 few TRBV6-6 TGTGCCAGCAGTCTATCCGGGACTAGAATTGTGAATGAGCAGTTCTTC CASSLSGTRIVNEQFF
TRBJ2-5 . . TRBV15 TGTGCCACCAGCAGAGACCCAAATGCGTTGGAGACCCAGTACTTC CATSRDPNALETQYF
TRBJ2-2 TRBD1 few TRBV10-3 TGTGCCATCAGCGACAGGGTCGACACCGGGGAGCTGTTTTTT CAISDRVDTGELFF
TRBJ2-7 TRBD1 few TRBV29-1 TGCAGCGCTACTCCTCCGGGACAGGGGGGCCTCTACGAGCAGTACTTC CSATPPGQGGLYEQYF
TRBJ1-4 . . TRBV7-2 TGTGCCAGCAGCTTAGCGCTAAGGGAAAAACTGTTTTTT CASSLALREKLFF
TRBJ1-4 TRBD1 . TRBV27 TGTGCCAGCAGTTGGGGACGACAGGGGGAAAAACTGTTTTTT CASSWGRQGEKLFF
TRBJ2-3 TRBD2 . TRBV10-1 TGCGCCAGCAGTGCACTAGCGGGGCCTAGCACAGATACGCAGTATTTT CASSALAGPSTDTQYF
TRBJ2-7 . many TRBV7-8 TGTGCCAGCAGCTTAAGCGGCGATCACTACGAGCAGTACTTC CASSLSGDHYEQYF
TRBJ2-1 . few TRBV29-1 TGCAGCGTTGAGGGGAGCCCTACCTACAATGAGCAGTTCTTC CSVEGSPTYNEQFF
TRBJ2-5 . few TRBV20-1 TGCAGTGCTGCCGAATGGCCCCGACAAGAGACCCAGTACTTC CSAAEWPRQETQYF
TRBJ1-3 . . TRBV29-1 TGCAGCGTTGAAACCCCCAACTCTGGAAACACCATATATTTT CSVETPNSGNTIYF
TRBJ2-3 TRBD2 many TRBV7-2 TGTGCCAGCAGCGAATCACTAGCGGAGGCAGATACGCAGTATTTT CASSESLAEADTQYF
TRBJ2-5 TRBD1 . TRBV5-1 TGCGCCAGCAGCGAGGGACAGGGGGTTCCAGGGACCCAGTACTTC CASSEGQGVPGTQYF
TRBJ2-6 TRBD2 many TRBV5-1 TGCGCCAGCAGCAGGACGGGGGGCTCTGGGGCCAACGTCCTGACTTTC CASSRTGGSGANVLTF
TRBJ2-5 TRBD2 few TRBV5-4 TGTGCCAGCAGCTTTGGGACTAGCCCCCTGGGAGAGACCCAGTACTTC CASSFGTSPLGETQYF
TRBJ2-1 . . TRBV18 TGTGCCAGCTCACCACCCGACTACAATGAGCAGTTCTTC CASSPPDYNEQFF
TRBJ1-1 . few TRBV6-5 TGTGCCACCCTCGGCACGACAGGCAGCGAAGCTTTCTTT CATLGTTGSEAFF
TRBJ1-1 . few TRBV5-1 TGCGCCAGCAGTTCGGACGGCCTTCCGAACACTGAAGCTTTCTTT CASSSDGLPNTEAFF
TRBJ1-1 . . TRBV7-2 TGTGCCAGCAGCTTAGCGTCAGGGGCCAACACTGAAGCTTTCTTT CASSLASGANTEAFF
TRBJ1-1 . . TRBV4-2 TGTGCCAGCAGCCAAGTGAACAGCTTGAACACTGAAGCTTTCTTT CASSQVNSLNTEAFF
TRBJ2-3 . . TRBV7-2 TGTGCCAGCAGACAAATGGCGGGGGCCACAGATACGCAGTATTTT CASRQMAGATDTQYF
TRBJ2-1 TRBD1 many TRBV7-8 TGTGCCAGCAGTAAACCGGGACAGGGGATTGAGCAGTTCTTC CASSKPGQGIEQFF
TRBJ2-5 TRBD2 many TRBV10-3 TGTGCCATCCAACGCGGGGGGGGCCAAGAGACCCAGTACTTC CAIQRGGGQETQYF
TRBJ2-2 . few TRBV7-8 TGTGCCAGCAGCTCCCCGGGTCCTCGCTCTAACACCGGGGAGCTGTTTTTT CASSSPGPRSNTGELFF
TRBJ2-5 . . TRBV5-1 TGCGCCAGCAGCTTGGTGGCAGGCTTCCAAGAGACCCAGTACTTC CASSLVAGFQETQYF
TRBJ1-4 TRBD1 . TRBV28 TGTGCCAGCAGTTCACAGGGGATCAAGGAAAAACTGTTTTTT CASSSQGIKEKLFF
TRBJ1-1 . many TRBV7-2 TGTGCCAGCAGCTTATCTCTCACTGAAGCTTTCTTT CASSLSLTEAFF
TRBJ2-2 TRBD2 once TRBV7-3 TGTGCCAGCAGCTCTAGGACTAGCGCCAACACCGGGGAGCTGTTTTTT CASSSRTSANTGELFF
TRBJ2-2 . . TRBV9 TGTGCCAGCAGCGGTTCTCTCACCGGGGAGCTGTTTTTT CASSGSLTGELFF
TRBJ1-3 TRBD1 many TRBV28 TGTGCCAGCAGTTCCCGACAGGGGGTAGTTAGAAACACCATATATTTT CASSSRQGVVRNTIYF
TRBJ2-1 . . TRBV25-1 TGTGCCAGCAGTGAGTCTATGATTGATGAGCAGTTCTTC CASSESMIDEQFF
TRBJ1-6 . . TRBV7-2 TGTGCCAGCAGTGCGAGCTCCTATAATTCACCCCTCCACTTT CASSASSYNSPLHF
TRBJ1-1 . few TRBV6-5 TGTGCCAGCAGTCGAGGCCTGGGGTTCTCGAACACTGAAGCTTTCTTT CASSRGLGFSNTEAFF
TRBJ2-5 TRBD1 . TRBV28 TGTGCCAGCAGTACCCTGACAGGGGGAGCTGAGACCCAGTACTTC CASSTLTGGAETQYF